The 11 T cell receptor beta chains presented below share a single source sample, sequenced in a study of response to subunit inactivated influenza vaccine. Using its own MiXCR run on the RT-PCR reads, TCRdb lists one record per CDR3 protein. The sample holds 450,000 to 500,000 distinct CDR3 sequences, about 10% seen once. Sequencing used PBMCs from blood, obtained 40 to 50 days after vaccination. The receptor source for this set is a man aged 50 to 60 who received an inactivated influenza vaccine.

This clonotype was detected many times. V gene TRBV7-8 combines with J gene TRBJ2-1, with 8 nucleotides matching TRBD2. This CDR3 region has 15 residues. V trimming: 5 bases; J trimming: 12 bases; junction bases outside the gene matches: 15. Germline loops: CDR1 SGHVS, CDR2 FQNEAQ. This CDR3 is CASSPSPGLVVGQFF. The DNA for the CDR3 is TGTGCCAGCAGCCCGAGCCCGGGACTAGTAGTAGGGCAGTTCTTC.

This clonotype was seen ten or more times. The chain carries TRBV29-1 and TRBJ2-5; D unclear. This CDR3 is 12 amino acids long. The V end was cut by 5 bases, the J end by 0 bases, with 7 bases between. The V gene's germline CDR1 is SQVTM and CDR2 ANQGSEA. Here the CDR3 DNA reads TGCAGCGTTCTGTCGTACCAAGAGACCCAGTACTTC. Protein: CSVLSYQETQYF.

This clonotype has only a few counts. The J gene is TRBJ1-1, the V gene TRBV7-9; D uncertain. This CDR3 is built from 12 residues. The germline V and J ends were trimmed by 4 bases and 1 base, with 4 bases remaining between them. Germline V gene sequence: CDR1 SEHNR, CDR2 FQNEAQ (reference sequence). The DNA of the CDR3 is TGTGCCAGCAGCTCAGAGAACACTGAAGCTTTCTTT. It codes for CASSSENTEAFF.

This clonotype was observed many times. This chain uses TRBV4-3 with TRBJ1-4; TRBD1 matches 7 bases. The V gene's germline CDR1 is LGHNA and CDR2 YSLEER. The V gene end was trimmed by 0 bases and the J gene end by 6 bases; junction bases not matched to a gene: 16. The length of the CDR3 is 19 residues. CDR3 residues: CASSQDQGVFRIGYEKLFF. Written as DNA, the CDR3 is TGCGCCAGCAGCCAAGATCAGGGGGTTTTTAGGATAGGCTATGAAAAACTGTTTTTT.

CDR3 protein: CASSFRTDSYNEQFF. The DNA of the CDR3 is TGCGCCAGCAGCTTCCGGACGGACAGTTACAATGAGCAGTTCTTC. This chain connects TRBV5-1 to TRBJ2-1; D might be TRBD1 (6 bases). The CDR3 totals 15 residues. Trimming pared 2 bases from V and 4 bases from J, leaving 13 bases between. Per germline, CDR1 SGHRS and CDR2 YFSETQ.

In its sample, this clonotype was seen many times. The chain recombines TRBV10-3 with TRBJ2-7, with 7 positions matching TRBD2. CDR3 length equals 15 residues. Germline values: CDR1 ENHRY, CDR2 SYGVKD. The V gene end was trimmed by 4 bases and the J gene end by 3 bases; junction bases not matched to a gene: 9. In DNA form, the CDR3 reads TGTGCCATCAGTGGAAGGGCGGGAGTGGGCTACGAGCAGTACTTC. The encoded protein is CAISGRAGVGYEQYF.

The chain carries TRBV29-1 and TRBJ2-3, with D perhaps matching TRBD1 or TRBD2 (5 bases each). V lost 2 bases and J lost 3, with 12 bases in between. This CDR3 region has 14 residues. CDR1 SQVTM and CDR2 ANQGSEA come from the germline V gene. The DNA for the CDR3 is TGCAGCGTTGAATCGGGGCAGGGAACAGATACGCAGTATTTT. Its protein product is CSVESGQGTDTQYF.

This clonotype was seen at least ten times. The V and J genes are TRBV12-3 or TRBV12-4 and TRBJ2-5; D may be TRBD1 (6 bases). Trimming took off 5 bases at V and 5 bases at J, with 12 bases between the two ends. This CDR3 spans 13 amino acids. The CDR3 spells CASSTGNRETQYF. The CDR3, as DNA: TGTGCCAGCAGTACAGGGAACCGGGAGACCCAGTACTTC.

The chain carries TRBV5-6 and TRBJ2-2, with D perhaps matching TRBD2 (5 bases). The CDR3 length is 14 residues. CDR1 SGHDT and CDR2 YYEEEE come from the germline V gene. V lost 4 bases and J lost 5, with 12 bases in between. Written as DNA, the CDR3 is TGTGCCAGCAGCAGTATAGCGCGGACCGGGGAGCTGTTTTTT. Residues: CASSSIARTGELFF.

In this sample, this clonotype turned up many times. V usage is TRBV20-1 and J usage is TRBJ2-5; 15 positions agree with TRBD2. Trimming cost V 6 bases and J 7 bases; bases outside gene matches: 3. Germline CDR1 DFQATT, CDR2 SNEGSKA (reference sequence). This CDR3 has 13 residues. The CDR3 protein is CSAGLAGGTTQYF. The CDR3 nucleotides are TGCAGTGCCGGACTAGCGGGAGGGACGACCCAGTACTTC.

In its sample, this clonotype was seen many times. This rearrangement joins TRBV12-3 or TRBV12-4 to TRBJ2-7, with unresolved D. CDR3 size: 14 residues. The germline V and J ends were trimmed by 2 bases and 2 bases, with 10 bases remaining between them. This chain's CDR3 is CASSLTGPTYEQYF. The CDR3 nucleotides are TGTGCCAGCAGTTTAACTGGACCAACCTACGAGCAGTACTTC.